One and the same sample provided the 19 T cell receptor beta chains below, sequenced in a study of T cell changes during pregnancy in multiple sclerosis. Produced via immunoSEQ multiplex PCR; TCRdb's table is partial and in-frame only. The repertoire holds about 80,000 clones, around 93% seen once, with 2% to 3% in the top ten. The source was peripheral blood, collected in the third trimester of pregnancy. These receptors all come from a female donor with multiple sclerosis, enrolled in a pregnancy study.

The rearrangement uses TRBV9 and TRBJ2-5; 9 bases agree with TRBD1. CDR3 length: 14 residues. Germline lookup yields CDR1 SGDLS and CDR2 YYNGEE. V shed 1 base and J 5 bases; nucleotides not matched to a gene: 3. The CDR3 protein is CASSVRDRVETQYF. CDR3 bases: TGTGCCAGCAGCGTAAGGGACAGGGTTGAGACCCAGTACTTC. Combining the CDR3 with reference TRBV9 and TRBJ2-5 gives the whole variable domain DSGVTQTPKHLITATGQRVTLRCSPRSGDLSVYWYQQSLDQGLQFLIQYYNGEERAKGNILERFSAQQFPDLHSELNLSSLELGDSALYFCASSVRDRVETQYFGPGTRLLVL.

This chain links TRBV6-1 with TRBJ1-2; 8 nucleotides align to TRBD1. The trim removed 7 bases at V and 8 bases at J, leaving 12 bases unmatched. Germline V lookup: CDR1 MNHNS, CDR2 SASEGT. The length of the CDR3 is 14 residues. CDR3 region: CASKAQGETWGYTF. The CDR3 nucleotides are TGTGCCAGCAAGGCACAGGGGGAGACGTGGGGCTACACCTTC.

The chain recombines TRBV4-1 with TRBJ1-1; D remains ambiguous. From germline, CDR1 is MGHRA and CDR2 YSYEKL. V dropped 1 base and J dropped 10 bases, with 16 bases sitting between them. This CDR3 is 14 amino acids long. CDR3 residues: CASSQATSRGRAFF. CDR3 nucleotides: TGCGCCAGCAGCCAAGCGACCTCCCGTGGGAGAGCTTTCTTT.

The chain recombines TRBV11-1 with TRBJ2-5; TRBD1 agrees at 11 bases. This CDR3 contains 15 residues. Trimming cost V 3 bases and J 4 bases; bases outside gene matches: 4. Per germline, CDR1 SGHAT and CDR2 FQDESV (reference sequence). The CDR3 reads CASSLRTGGRETQYF. As DNA, the CDR3 is TGTGCCAGCAGCTTGCGGACAGGGGGCAGAGAGACCCAGTACTTC.

The CDR3 region is CASSYDVTGSYNEQFF. The CDR3 DNA follows: TGTGCCAGCAGTTACGACGTGACAGGCTCCTACAATGAGCAGTTCTTC. The gene calls are TRBV6-5 and TRBJ2-1; tentative D call: TRBD1 (6 bases). Between the trimmed V and J ends, which lost 2 bases and 0 bases, there was a span of 11 bases. The germline CDR1 and CDR2 sequences are MNHEY and SVGAGI. The CDR3 has 16 residues.

The V and J genes are TRBV7-9 and TRBJ1-5; 9 bases are a match to TRBD1. The CDR3 totals 14 residues. Germline V CDR1 and CDR2: SEHNR, FQNEAQ (reference sequence). V trimming: 5 bases; J trimming: 7 bases; junction bases outside the gene matches: 6. This CDR3 is CASSRGQGGQPQHF. CDR3 nucleotide sequence: TGTGCCAGCAGCCGGGGACAGGGAGGACAGCCCCAGCATTTT.

The CDR3 reads CASRLIDSRGTEAFF. The CDR3 DNA reads TGTGCCAGCAGACTTATCGACAGCCGAGGCACTGAAGCTTTCTTT. This chain uses TRBV11-2 with TRBJ1-1, with D perhaps TRBD1 (5 bases). Germline assignment: CDR1 SGHAT and CDR2 FQNNGV. The CDR3 spans 15 residues. V shed 6 bases and J shed 4 bases, with 18 bases lying between them.

The chain carries TRBV19 and TRBJ2-7, with 8 positions matching TRBD1. V lost 5 bases, J lost 0 bases, and 6 bases stayed unmatched. There are 15 residues in the CDR3. The germline V gene has CDR1 LNHDA and CDR2 SQIVND (reference sequence). CDR3 DNA: TGTGCCAGTAGTTCCGGACAGGGCGGCTCCTACGAGCAGTACTTC. Protein sequence: CASSSGQGGSYEQYF.

This chain connects TRBV5-5 to TRBJ1-4, with 8 bases fitting TRBD1. The CDR3 is 17 amino acids. With 4 bases clipped from V and 1 base from J, the junction kept 9 bases outside the gene matches. Germline V gene lookup returns CDR1 SGHKS and CDR2 YYEKEE (reference sequence). The chain's CDR3 is CASSGQGASRTNEKLFF. Here the CDR3 DNA reads TGTGCCAGCAGCGGGCAGGGGGCGTCGAGAACTAATGAAAAACTGTTTTTT. Full variable domain (remainder filled in from reference TRBV5-5 and TRBJ1-4): DAGVTQSPTHLIKTRGQQVTLRCSPISGHKSVSWYQQVLGQGPQFIFQYYEKEERGRGNFPDRFSARQFPNYSSELNVNALLLGDSALYLCASSGQGASRTNEKLFFGSGTQLSVL.

The chain links TRBV6-1 to TRBJ2-3, with 8 nucleotides matching TRBD1. CDR3 length: 15 amino acids. The germline V gene encodes CDR1 MNHNS and CDR2 SASEGT. V gave up 2 bases and J gave up 1 base; unmatched junction bases: 2. CDR3: CASSEQTGGTDTQYF. CDR3 nucleotides: TGTGCCAGCAGTGAACAGACAGGGGGCACAGATACGCAGTATTTT.

V and J are TRBV13 and TRBJ2-7, with 10 bases that match TRBD2. V lost 0 bases, J lost 0 bases, and 8 bases stayed unmatched. The CDR3 is made up of 18 amino acids. CDR1 is PRHDT and CDR2 is FYEKMQ in the germline V gene (reference sequence). The CDR3 is CASSLGGLAGVASYEQYF. The CDR3 coding sequence is TGTGCCAGCAGCTTAGGAGGGCTAGCGGGGGTTGCCTCCTACGAGCAGTACTTC.

V gene TRBV19 combines with J gene TRBJ2-3; D remains ambiguous. Trimming removed 5 bases from V and 4 bases from J, with 13 bases in between. CDR3 length: 14 residues. CDR1 LNHDA and CDR2 SQIVND come from the germline V gene (reference sequence). The CDR3 spells CASSVGIAADTQYF. CDR3 DNA sequence: TGTGCCAGTAGTGTAGGGATTGCGGCAGATACGCAGTATTTT.

This sequence joins TRBV7-9 and TRBJ1-2; D remains unclear. Trimming left V 5 bases short and J 7 bases short, with 17 bases between. The CDR3 totals 14 residues. Germline V lookup: CDR1 SEHNR, CDR2 FQNEAQ (reference sequence). CDR3 loop: CASSIIAVSAGYTF. CDR3 nucleotides: TGTGCCAGCAGCATAATAGCGGTTTCCGCTGGCTACACCTTC.

V gene TRBV2 combines with J gene TRBJ1-2; 11 nucleotides match TRBD1. There are 16 residues in the CDR3. CDR1 SNHLY and CDR2 FYNNEI come from the germline V gene. V shed 0 bases, J shed 7 bases, and the junction held 7 bases outside the gene matches. CDR3 nucleotides: TGTGCCAGCAGTGAAGCGCTCCCGGGACAGGGGGGTGGCTACACCTTC. Its protein is CASSEALPGQGGGYTF. The complete variable domain, with remaining parts taken from reference TRBV2 and TRBJ1-2, reads EPEVTQTPSHQVTQMGQEVILRCVPISNHLYFYWYRQILGQKVEFLVSFYNNEISEKSEIFDDQFSVERPDGSNFTLKIRSTKLEDSAMYFCASSEALPGQGGGYTFGSGTRLTVV.

J is TRBJ2-1 and V is TRBV19; D unresolved. CDR1 is LNHDA and CDR2 is SQIVND in the germline V gene (reference sequence). The ends were cut back, 2 bases at V and 2 bases at J, with 7 bases in the middle. The CDR3 has 14 residues. DNA of the CDR3: TGTGCCAGTAGTATAATAGTAACCTACAATGAGCAGTTCTTC. It specifies CASSIIVTYNEQFF.

In DNA form, the CDR3 reads TGCGCCAGCAGCCAACTAGCGGGGGGGCACCATGAGCAGTTCTTC. Its protein is CASSQLAGGHHEQFF. This chain uses TRBV4-1 with TRBJ2-1, with 12 bases lining up with TRBD2. The CDR3 covers 15 residues. Germline V gene data show CDR1 as MGHRA and CDR2 as YSYEKL. Germline trimming cut 2 bases from V and 8 bases from J; bases unmatched to any gene: 4.

The genes are TRBV6-5 and TRBJ2-3; D might be TRBD1 (6 bases). In germline, CDR1 is MNHEY, CDR2 SVGAGI. Trimming took 0 bases from V and 2 from J, leaving 9 bases between them. The length of the CDR3 is 15 residues. CDR3 loop: CASSYSRGNTDTQYF. The DNA of the CDR3 is TGTGCCAGCAGTTACTCGAGGGGGAACACAGATACGCAGTATTTT.

The chain uses TRBV9 and TRBJ2-7; tentatively, D is TRBD2 (6 bases). This CDR3 contains 15 residues. The germline V and J ends were trimmed by 4 bases and 7 bases, with 21 bases remaining between them. CDR1 and CDR2 (germline): SGDLS, YYNGEE. CDR3 loop: CASSRGGGVGEEQYF. CDR3 nucleotide sequence: TGTGCCAGCAGCCGAGGAGGAGGGGTGGGGGAGGAGCAGTACTTC.

In this sample, this clone turned up once. DNA for the CDR3: TGTGCCATCAGTGAGGAGGGACAGGGCTTAGTCTATGGCTACACCTTC. Protein product: CAISEEGQGLVYGYTF. The chain has TRBV10-3 and TRBJ1-2; 9 bases align to TRBD1. Losses at the gene ends were 2 bases for V and 4 bases for J; bases not matched to a gene: 8. CDR1 and CDR2 from the germline V gene are ENHRY and SYGVKD. CDR3 length equals 16 residues.